The 6 T cell receptor beta chains below were found in one sample sequenced in a study of a mutant IDH1 vaccine in newly diagnosed glioma. The time point denotes: week 11, during vaccination. Doses of 300 ug of mutant IDH1 20-mer peptide were given with topical imiquimod. The protocol was immunoSEQ multiplex PCR, while the TCRdb copy is restricted to in-frame clones and leaves out a portion. The profile shows some 130,000 clones, over 75% of them singletons. Antigen specificity for these receptors is unknown. The sample in question was PBMCs, obtained from a glioma patient whose treatment included an IDH1 peptide vaccine. The receptor source for this set is a man aged 35 to 55 with glioma.

The genes are TRBV5-6 and TRBJ1-2; D is uncertain. The germline V and J ends were trimmed by 4 bases and 4 bases, with 11 bases remaining between them. The CDR3 runs to 13 residues. Germline V gives CDR1 SGHDT, CDR2 YYEEEE. CDR3 sequence reads: CASSPNYGYGYTF. CDR3 sequence (DNA): TGTGCCAGCAGCCCCAATTACGGCTATGGCTACACCTTC.

This clone has just one count. The V and J genes are TRBV7-8 and TRBJ2-1; TRBD2 might be the D (6 bases). From germline, CDR1 is SGHVS and CDR2 FQNEAQ. The CDR3 is made up of 15 amino acids. V lost 2 bases and J lost 4, with 12 bases in between. The CDR3: CASSLKPRGYNEQFF. The CDR3 bases are TGTGCCAGCAGCTTAAAACCCCGGGGGTACAATGAGCAGTTCTTC.

This clone was seen once. The chain carries TRBV27 and TRBJ2-1, with 7 nucleotides matching TRBD1. With V trimmed by 5 bases and J by 8 bases, 6 bases remained unmatched. The CDR3 consists of 13 residues. CDR1 and CDR2 from the germline V gene are MNHEY and SMNVEV (reference sequence). This CDR3 reads CASSGTEPDEQFF. The DNA of the CDR3 is TGTGCCAGCAGTGGGACAGAGCCGGATGAGCAGTTCTTC.

The chain links TRBV15 to TRBJ2-7, with D possibly TRBD2 on 5 matching bases. Germline loops: CDR1 LNHNV, CDR2 YYDKDF (reference sequence). There are 14 residues in the CDR3. Trimming pared 5 bases from V and 2 bases from J, leaving 13 bases between. For the CDR3, the DNA is TGTGCCACCAGCCAAGCCTCCGGGGCCTACGAGCAGTACTTC. It is translated as CATSQASGAYEQYF.

CDR3 region: CASSSRRGTNYGYTF. The CDR3 DNA is TGTGCCAGCAGCTCTAGGCGAGGCACCAACTATGGCTACACCTTC. This chain uses TRBV7-6 with TRBJ1-2; D remains unclear. Germline V lookup: CDR1 SGHVS, CDR2 FNYEAQ. The V end was cut by 4 bases, the J end by 2 bases, with 14 bases between. The CDR3 sequence is 15 residues long.

This clone appeared a single time. This chain links TRBV27 with TRBJ2-7, with 7 bases lining up with TRBD1. Germline assignment: CDR1 MNHEY and CDR2 SMNVEV (reference sequence). This CDR3 has 14 amino acids. Losses at the gene ends were 6 bases for V and 4 bases for J; bases not matched to a gene: 9. The CDR3 DNA follows: TGTGCCAGCAGGAATCCGGGACAGCCTTACGAGCAGTACTTC. Protein product: CASRNPGQPYEQYF.